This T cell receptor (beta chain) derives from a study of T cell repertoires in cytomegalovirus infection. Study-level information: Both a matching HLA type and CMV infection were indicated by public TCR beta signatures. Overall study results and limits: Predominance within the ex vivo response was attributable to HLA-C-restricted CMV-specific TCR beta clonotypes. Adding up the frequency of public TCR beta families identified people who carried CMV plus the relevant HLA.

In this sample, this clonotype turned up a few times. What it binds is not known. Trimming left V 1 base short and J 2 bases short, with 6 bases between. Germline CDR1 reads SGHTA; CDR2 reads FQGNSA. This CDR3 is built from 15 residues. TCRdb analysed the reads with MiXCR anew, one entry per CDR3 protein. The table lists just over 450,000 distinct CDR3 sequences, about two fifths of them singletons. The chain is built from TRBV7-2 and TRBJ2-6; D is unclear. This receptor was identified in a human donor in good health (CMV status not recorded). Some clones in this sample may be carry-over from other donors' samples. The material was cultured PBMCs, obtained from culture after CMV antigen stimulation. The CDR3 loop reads CASSLGQAGANVLTF. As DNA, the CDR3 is TGTGCCAGCAGCTTAGGTCAGGCTGGGGCCAACGTCCTGACTTTC.